These 29 T cell receptor beta chains originate from one sample sequenced in a study of T cell responses to AZD1222 COVID-19 vaccine (dated by TCRdb to the early 2020s). This sample's time point label indicates: baseline before first vaccination. The library was prepared using the immunoSEQ multiplex PCR assay. TCRdb carries this immuneACCESS record with in-frame sequences only. Its versions omit some clonotypes, under half of them owing to an unresolved V gene in the studies checked, with the rest unexplained. Counted in this sample were tens of thousands of clones; around nine tenths of them appeared once. Approximately 12% of the sample rests with the top ten. Sequencing used peripheral blood, obtained on day 0 of AZD1222 vaccination. These receptors all come from an adult in good health.

This sequence joins TRBV5-8 and TRBJ2-7, with 8 bases identical to TRBD1. The length of the CDR3 is 17 residues. The germline V gene encodes CDR1 SGHTS and CDR2 YDEGEE. V lost 1 base and J lost 8; bases outside the gene matches: 17. The CDR3 bases are TGTGCCAGCAGCTTGTTCTGGGGCTCAGGGACAGGCCTAAAGCAGTACTTC. This sequence encodes CASSLFWGSGTGLKQYF.

The chain combines TRBV19 with TRBJ2-7; D tentatively fits TRBD1 or TRBD2 (6 bases each). The CDR3 is 15 residues long. V gave up 3 bases and J gave up 2 bases, with 14 bases separating them. Germline CDR1 is LNHDA and CDR2 is SQIVND (reference sequence). The DNA for the CDR3 is TGTGCCAGTAGTATCGGGACAAGGGGGGCCTACGAGCAGTACTTC. The encoded protein is CASSIGTRGAYEQYF. The full variable domain, in which reference TRBV19 and TRBJ2-7 provide the parts outside the CDR3, is DGGITQSPKYLFRKEGQNVTLSCEQNLNHDAMYWYRQDPGQGLRLIYYSQIVNDFQKGDIAEGYSVSREKKESFPLTVTSAQKNPTAFYLCASSIGTRGAYEQYFGPGTRLTVT.

The V and J genes are TRBV11-2 and TRBJ1-3; 7 bases match TRBD1. This CDR3 spans 16 amino acids. J gave up 2 bases and V 4 bases, and 8 bases lay outside the gene matches. Germline-derived CDR1 and CDR2 are SGHAT and FQNNGV. Here the CDR3 reads CASSSSTGEPGNTIYF. CDR3 coding DNA: TGTGCCAGCAGCTCATCTACAGGGGAGCCTGGAAACACCATATATTTT.

About this clone: The sample holds other DNA sequences that translate to the same CDR3. The V and J genes are TRBV7-9 and TRBJ1-1, with 7 bases matching TRBD1. The CDR3 spans 14 residues. From germline, CDR1 is SEHNR and CDR2 FQNEAQ (reference sequence). Trimming took 1 base from V and 4 from J; bases not matched to a gene: 3. The CDR3 coding sequence is TGTGCCAGCAGCTTAGGGGCAGGGGGCACTGAAGCTTTCTTT. Residues: CASSLGAGGTEAFF. Together with reference TRBV7-9 and TRBJ1-1, the CDR3 gives the full variable domain: DTGVSQNPRHKITKRGQNVTFRCDPISEHNRLYWYRQTLGQGPEFLTYFQNEAQLEKSRLLSDRFSAERPKGSFSTLEIQRTEQGDSAMYLCASSLGAGGTEAFFGQGTRLTVV.

J is TRBJ1-4 and V is TRBV30, with no clear D. The CDR3 runs 14 residues. The V end lost 0 bases, the J end lost 7 bases, and 12 bases lay between the germline ends. CDR1 GTSNPN and CDR2 SVGIG come from the germline V gene (reference sequence). CDR3 DNA: TGTGCCTGGAGTGTAGGAGGGTTAAGTGAAAAACTGTTTTTT. Protein: CAWSVGGLSEKLFF. The full variable domain, in which reference TRBV30 and TRBJ1-4 provide the parts outside the CDR3, is SQTIHQWPATLVQPVGSPLSLECTVEGTSNPNLYWYRQAAGRGLQLLFYSVGIGQISSEVPQNLSASRPQDRQFILSSKKLLLSDSGFYLCAWSVGGLSEKLFFGSGTQLSVL.

The CDR3, as DNA: TGTGCCAGCAGTTACCCCGGACAGACATGGGCTGAAGCTTTCTTT. This codes for CASSYPGQTWAEAFF. V is TRBV28 and J is TRBJ1-1, with a tentative D call TRBD1 (6 bases). The germline V and J ends were trimmed by 4 bases and 6 bases, with 18 bases remaining between them. The germline V gene has CDR1 MDHEN and CDR2 SYDVKM. The CDR3 extends over 15 amino acids.

This chain connects TRBV9 to TRBJ2-7, with D possibly matching TRBD1 (5 bases). V shed 0 bases and J shed 6 bases, with 22 bases lying between them. CDR1 and CDR2 from the germline V gene are SGDLS and YYNGEE. This CDR3 contains 17 residues. CDR3 region: CASSVDLGQGVLSEQYF. The CDR3 nucleotides are TGTGCCAGCAGCGTAGATTTAGGACAAGGAGTCTTGTCCGAGCAGTACTTC.

The chain joins TRBV6-6 to TRBJ1-1, with TRBD1 as a possible D gene (5 bases). Trimming took 6 bases from V and 4 from J, leaving 18 bases between them. Germline V CDR1 and CDR2: MNHNY, SVGAGI (reference sequence). The CDR3 covers 15 residues. CDR3 sequence reads: CASRQDGTSATEAFF. DNA for the CDR3: TGTGCCAGCAGACAGGACGGGACTTCAGCCACTGAAGCTTTCTTT.

With respect to this clone: Additional DNA sequences in this sample encode the identical CDR3. This sequence joins TRBV6-2 or TRBV6-3 and TRBJ1-1, with a possible D match to TRBD1 (5 bases). The CDR3 runs to 14 residues. Trimming removed 0 bases at V and 2 bases at J, with 7 bases between. Germline V gene lookup returns CDR1 MNHEY and CDR2 SVGEGT. CDR3 loop: CASSYSGGNTEAFF. The DNA for the CDR3 is TGTGCCAGCAGTTACTCGGGGGGAAACACTGAAGCTTTCTTT.

The J gene is TRBJ1-4, the V gene TRBV30; 7 bases align to TRBD1. V lost 0 bases and J lost 8; bases outside the gene matches: 9. The CDR3 is 15 amino acids. Germline CDR1 is GTSNPN and CDR2 is SVGIG (reference sequence). The DNA for the CDR3 is TGTGCCTGGAGTGTGGGCACAGGGGTCTGGGAAAAACTGTTTTTT. It is translated as CAWSVGTGVWEKLFF.

Concerning this clone: Compared with germline, one end of the junction differs, possibly owing to a read error. The chain has TRBV5-1 and TRBJ1-1; no clear D gene. This CDR3 is built from 19 residues. CDR1 SGHRS and CDR2 YFSETQ come from the germline V gene. The CDR3 bases are TGCGCCAGCAGCAATCGACCGGTTGGCTTAGCACTGGTGAATACTGAAGCTTTCTTT. Its translation: CASSNRPVGLALVNTEAFF.

The J gene is TRBJ1-1, the V gene TRBV27; 7 bases match TRBD1. The CDR3 covers 12 residues. Germline CDR1 is MNHEY and CDR2 is SMNVEV (reference sequence). V trimming: 5 bases; J trimming: 10 bases; junction bases outside the gene matches: 7. The CDR3 protein is CASSPRTGGAFF. Here the CDR3 DNA reads TGTGCCAGCAGTCCACGGACAGGAGGAGCTTTCTTT.

The rearrangement links TRBV25-1 to TRBJ1-1; no clear D gene. The CDR3 spans 13 residues. In germline, CDR1 is MGHDK, CDR2 SYGVNS. The V end lost 5 bases, the J end lost 7 bases, and 14 bases lay between the germline ends. CDR3 in DNA: TGTGCCAGCAGTCCCACGCGGGTCGGTGAAGCTTTCTTT. The encoded protein is CASSPTRVGEAFF. Together with reference TRBV25-1 and TRBJ1-1, the CDR3 gives the full variable domain: EADIYQTPRYLVIGTGKKITLECSQTMGHDKMYWYQQDPGMELHLIHYSYGVNSTEKGDLSSESTVSRIRTEHFPLTLESARPSHTSQYLCASSPTRVGEAFFGQGTRLTVV.

The V gene is TRBV9, the J gene TRBJ2-1; the D gene is possibly TRBD1 (6 bases). Trimming removed 0 bases from V and 7 bases from J, with 14 bases in between. The CDR3 has 15 residues. Germline V CDR1 and CDR2: SGDLS, YYNGEE. The CDR3 DNA follows: TGTGCCAGCAGCGTAGCTGGGGACATGGGGAATGAGCAGTTCTTC. Protein product: CASSVAGDMGNEQFF.

The chain combines TRBV6-5 with TRBJ2-2; D remains ambiguous. This CDR3 is built from 13 residues. Germline lookup yields CDR1 MNHEY and CDR2 SVGAGI. V lost 6 bases and J 7 bases, leaving 12 bases between the germline ends. The CDR3 bases are TGTGCCAGCAGACCTCAAACCGGCGGGGAGCTGTTTTTT. It is translated as CASRPQTGGELFF.

CDR3 nucleotides: TGTGCCAGCAGCGCCACCCGGGTGGATGAAAAACTGTTTTTT. This codes for CASSATRVDEKLFF. J is TRBJ1-4 and V is TRBV7-9; no clear D gene. This CDR3 region has 14 residues. Germline assignment: CDR1 SEHNR and CDR2 FQNEAQ (reference sequence). The V gene lost 5 bases and the J gene lost 6 bases, with 13 bases spanning the gap. Full variable domain (remainder filled in from reference TRBV7-9 and TRBJ1-4): DTGVSQNPRHKITKRGQNVTFRCDPISEHNRLYWYRQTLGQGPEFLTYFQNEAQLEKSRLLSDRFSAERPKGSFSTLEIQRTEQGDSAMYLCASSATRVDEKLFFGSGTQLSVL.

This clone occurred once. The CDR3 sequence is CASSRGQRTGELFF. The CDR3 DNA reads as TGTGCCAGTAGCAGGGGGCAACGGACCGGGGAGCTGTTTTTT. This sequence joins TRBV19 and TRBJ2-2; 8 bases match TRBD1. Per germline, CDR1 LNHDA and CDR2 SQIVND (reference sequence). This CDR3 region has 14 residues. Trimming took 6 bases from V and 5 from J; bases not matched to a gene: 5.

As to this clone: At one end, the junction sequence differs from germline, possibly due to a read error. The gene calls are TRBV5-6 and TRBJ2-7; D is unclear. CDR3 length equals 13 residues. From germline, CDR1 is SGHDT and CDR2 YYEEEE. The CDR3 nucleotides read TGTGCCAGCAGCTTGTGGCGTAATCCCCCTCAAGGCTTC. Protein product: CASSLWRNPPQGF.

The V and J genes are TRBV9 and TRBJ1-1; D unresolved. Germline V gene data show CDR1 as SGDLS and CDR2 as YYNGEE. The CDR3 totals 14 residues. Deletions cut 0 bases from V and 4 bases from J, with 10 bases between. CDR3 in amino acids: CASSVGHRTTEAFF. The CDR3 DNA reads as TGTGCCAGCAGCGTAGGGCACCGAACCACTGAAGCTTTCTTT.

The chain combines TRBV5-1 with TRBJ1-6; no definite D call. There are 17 residues in the CDR3. The germline V gene encodes CDR1 SGHRS and CDR2 YFSETQ. Trimming removed 4 bases at V and 10 bases at J, with 24 bases between. The CDR3: CASSRTSSGGLESPLHF. CDR3 sequence (DNA): TGCGCCAGCAGCCGCACCTCATCCGGCGGGCTGGAGTCACCCCTCCACTTT.

This clone was recorded a few times. The chain joins TRBV30 to TRBJ1-3; D gene ambiguous. Trimming took off 1 base at V and 4 bases at J, with 8 bases between the two ends. In germline, CDR1 is GTSNPN, CDR2 SVGIG (reference sequence). The CDR3 is made up of 13 amino acids. The CDR3 spells CAWSGPSGNTIYF. Written as DNA, the CDR3 is TGTGCCTGGAGTGGGCCCTCAGGAAACACCATATATTTT.

The chain has TRBV11-2 and TRBJ2-3; 10 nucleotides align to TRBD2. Germline CDR1 is SGHAT and CDR2 is FQNNGV. The J segment lost 7 bases and the V segment lost 5 bases, leaving 9 bases of the junction unmatched. CDR3 length: 15 amino acids. Here the CDR3 DNA reads TGTGCCAGCAGCCTAAGCGGGGGGGCCAGGCATACGCAGTATTTT. This gives the protein CASSLSGGARHTQYF.

The J gene is TRBJ2-7, the V gene TRBV30, with D tentatively TRBD2 (6 bases). This CDR3 contains 15 residues. CDR1 is GTSNPN, CDR2 SVGIG, per germline (reference sequence). Trimming pared 1 base from V and 3 bases from J, leaving 16 bases between. CDR3 sequence: CAWSEQKRVSYEQYF. DNA of the CDR3: TGTGCCTGGAGTGAACAAAAGCGGGTGAGCTACGAGCAGTACTTC.

The genes are TRBV10-2 and TRBJ1-5; TRBD1 aligns across 9 bases. The CDR3 is made up of 18 amino acids. Germline values: CDR1 WSHSY, CDR2 SAAADI. V lost 0 bases and J lost 5; bases outside the gene matches: 11. As DNA, the CDR3 is TGCGCCAGCAGTGAGTCGAACTTCGACAGGGGGTCGTATCAGCCCCAGCATTTT. Translating gives CASSESNFDRGSYQPQHF.

The rearrangement links TRBV4-1 to TRBJ1-4; D possibly corresponds to TRBD1 (6 bases). Trimming removed 3 bases at V and 8 bases at J, with 16 bases between. CDR3 size: 15 residues. The germline CDR1 and CDR2 sequences are MGHRA and YSYEKL. The CDR3 sequence is CASSHLVGGGEKLFF. CDR3 coding DNA: TGCGCCAGCAGCCACCTCGTTGGGGGCGGGGAAAAACTGTTTTTT.

This chain joins TRBV30 and TRBJ1-5, with D maybe TRBD1 (6 bases). This CDR3 region has 14 residues. V was shortened by 7 bases and J by 4 bases, with 17 bases between the two germline ends. In germline, CDR1 is GTSNPN, CDR2 SVGIG (reference sequence). The CDR3 DNA is TGTGCCTTCTCAGGGGTTGCAACAAATCAGCCCCAGCATTTT. Residues: CAFSGVATNQPQHF. The whole variable domain, filled in from reference TRBV30 and TRBJ1-5, reads SQTIHQWPATLVQPVGSPLSLECTVEGTSNPNLYWYRQAAGRGLQLLFYSVGIGQISSEVPQNLSASRPQDRQFILSSKKLLLSDSGFYLCAFSGVATNQPQHFGDGTRLSIL.

V gene TRBV30 combines with J gene TRBJ2-7, with D tentatively TRBD2 (7 bases). V was cut by 1 base and J by 9 bases, with 13 bases left in between. From germline, CDR1 is GTSNPN and CDR2 SVGIG (reference sequence). CDR3 length equals 12 residues. The CDR3 reads CAWSDGGGGQYF. CDR3 nucleotides: TGTGCCTGGAGTGACGGCGGGGGCGGGCAGTACTTC.

The V and J genes are TRBV18 and TRBJ2-3; 7 nucleotides align to TRBD1. CDR3 length equals 18 residues. CDR1 KGHSH and CDR2 LQKENI come from the germline V gene. The V segment lost 0 bases and the J segment 1 base; nucleotides outside the gene matches: 10. The chain's CDR3 is CASSPPIGTAFRTDTQYF. The CDR3 nucleotides are TGTGCCAGCTCACCACCGATTGGGACAGCTTTTCGCACAGATACGCAGTATTTT.

The chain carries TRBV5-1 and TRBJ1-6; 9 bases fit TRBD1. CDR3 length equals 16 residues. With 4 bases clipped from V and 7 bases from J, the junction kept 9 bases outside the gene matches. Looked up from germline, CDR1 is SGHRS and CDR2 is YFSETQ. The CDR3 loop reads CASSLFGGQGNSPLHF. CDR3 nucleotide sequence: TGCGCCAGCAGCCTCTTCGGGGGACAGGGCAATTCACCCCTCCACTTT.